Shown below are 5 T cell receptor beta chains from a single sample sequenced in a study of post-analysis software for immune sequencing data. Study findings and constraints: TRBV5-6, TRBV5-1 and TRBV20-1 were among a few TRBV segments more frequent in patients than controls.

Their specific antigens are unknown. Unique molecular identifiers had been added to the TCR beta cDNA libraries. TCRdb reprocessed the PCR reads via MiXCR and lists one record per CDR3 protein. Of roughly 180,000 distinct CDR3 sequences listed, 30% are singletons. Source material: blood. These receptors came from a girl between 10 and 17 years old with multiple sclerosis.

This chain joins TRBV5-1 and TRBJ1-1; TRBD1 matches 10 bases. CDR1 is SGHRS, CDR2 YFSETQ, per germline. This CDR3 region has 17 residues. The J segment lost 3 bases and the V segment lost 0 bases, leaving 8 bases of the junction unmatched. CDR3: CASSLGALGQGYTEAFF. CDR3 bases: TGCGCCAGCAGCTTGGGGGCCTTGGGACAGGGGTACACTGAAGCTTTCTTT.

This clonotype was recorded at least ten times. Here the CDR3 DNA reads TGTGCCAGCTCTCGGGACCTATCGGGCAATGAGCAGTTCTTC. Its protein product is CASSRDLSGNEQFF. This sequence joins TRBV18 and TRBJ2-1, with D possibly being TRBD1 or TRBD2 (5 bases each). This CDR3 is 14 amino acids long. V dropped 6 bases and J dropped 6 bases, with 15 bases sitting between them. Per the germline V gene, CDR1 is KGHSH and CDR2 is LQKENI.

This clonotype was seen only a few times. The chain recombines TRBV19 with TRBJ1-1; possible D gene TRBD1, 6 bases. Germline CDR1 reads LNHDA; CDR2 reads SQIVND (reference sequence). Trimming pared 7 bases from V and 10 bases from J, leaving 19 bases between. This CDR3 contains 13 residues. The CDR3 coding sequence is TGTGCCAGTACGTCAAGAAGGGGGTCGGTAGCTTTCTTT. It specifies CASTSRRGSVAFF. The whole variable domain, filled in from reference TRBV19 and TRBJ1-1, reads DGGITQSPKYLFRKEGQNVTLSCEQNLNHDAMYWYRQDPGQGLRLIYYSQIVNDFQKGDIAEGYSVSREKKESFPLTVTSAQKNPTAFYLCASTSRRGSVAFFGQGTRLTVV.

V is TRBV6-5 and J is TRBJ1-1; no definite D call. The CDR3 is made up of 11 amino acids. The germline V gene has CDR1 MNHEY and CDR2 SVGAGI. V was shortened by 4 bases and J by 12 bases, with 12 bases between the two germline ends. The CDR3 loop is CASSCGDGTFF. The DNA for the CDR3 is TGTGCCAGCAGTTGCGGTGACGGAACTTTCTTT.

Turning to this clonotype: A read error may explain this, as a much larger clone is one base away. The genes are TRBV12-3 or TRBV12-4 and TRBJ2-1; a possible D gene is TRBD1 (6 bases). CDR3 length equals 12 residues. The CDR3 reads CAGRLRGDEQFF. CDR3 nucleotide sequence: TGTGCCGGCAGACTCAGGGGTGATGAGCAGTTCTTC.